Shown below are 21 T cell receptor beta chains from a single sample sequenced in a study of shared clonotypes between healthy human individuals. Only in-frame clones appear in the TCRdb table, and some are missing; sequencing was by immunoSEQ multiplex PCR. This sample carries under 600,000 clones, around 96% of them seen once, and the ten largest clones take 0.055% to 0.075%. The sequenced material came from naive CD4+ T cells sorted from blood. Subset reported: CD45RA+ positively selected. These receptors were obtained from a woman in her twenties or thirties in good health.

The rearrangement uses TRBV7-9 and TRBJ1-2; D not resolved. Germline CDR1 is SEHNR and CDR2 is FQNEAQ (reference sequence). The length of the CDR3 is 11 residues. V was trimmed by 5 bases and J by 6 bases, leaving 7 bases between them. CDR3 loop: CASSTTDGYTF. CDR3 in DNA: TGTGCCAGCAGCACTACAGATGGCTACACCTTC.

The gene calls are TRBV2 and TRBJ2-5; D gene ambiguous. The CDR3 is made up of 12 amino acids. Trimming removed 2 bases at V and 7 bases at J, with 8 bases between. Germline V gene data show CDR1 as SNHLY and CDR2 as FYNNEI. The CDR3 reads CASSERAGTQYF. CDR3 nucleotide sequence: TGTGCCAGCAGTGAACGGGCCGGGACCCAGTACTTC.

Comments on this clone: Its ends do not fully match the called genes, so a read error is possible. The CDR3 loop reads CASSNSEGRVNTIYF. The CDR3 nucleotides read TGTGCTAGCAGCAATTCCGAAGGCAGGGTGAACACCATATATTTT. The rearrangement links TRBV2 to TRBJ1-3, with D tentatively TRBD1 (5 bases). Germline V CDR1 and CDR2: SNHLY, FYNNEI. The CDR3 totals 15 residues.

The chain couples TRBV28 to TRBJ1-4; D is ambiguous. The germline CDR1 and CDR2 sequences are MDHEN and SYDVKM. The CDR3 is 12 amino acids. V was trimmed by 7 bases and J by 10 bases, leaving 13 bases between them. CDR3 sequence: CASMTSLGKLFF. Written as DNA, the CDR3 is TGTGCCAGCATGACTTCCTTAGGAAAACTGTTTTTT.

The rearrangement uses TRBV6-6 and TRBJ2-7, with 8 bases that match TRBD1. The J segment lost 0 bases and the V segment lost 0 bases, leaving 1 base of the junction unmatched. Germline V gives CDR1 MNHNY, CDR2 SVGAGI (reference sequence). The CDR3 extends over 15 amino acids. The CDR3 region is CASSYSQGASYEQYF. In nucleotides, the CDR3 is TGTGCCAGCAGTTACTCTCAGGGGGCCTCCTACGAGCAGTACTTC.

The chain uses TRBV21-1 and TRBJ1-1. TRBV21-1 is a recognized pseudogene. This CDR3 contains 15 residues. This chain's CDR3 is CASHQTFGGHTEAFF. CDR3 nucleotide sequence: TGTGCCAGTCATCAGACTTTCGGAGGACACACTGAAGCTTTCTTT.

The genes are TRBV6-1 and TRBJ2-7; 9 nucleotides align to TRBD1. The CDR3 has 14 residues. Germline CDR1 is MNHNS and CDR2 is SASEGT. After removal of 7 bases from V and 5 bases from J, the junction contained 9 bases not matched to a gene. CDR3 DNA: TGTGCCAGCACTACCGGGACAGGGTACCACGAGCAGTACTTC. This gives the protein CASTTGTGYHEQYF.

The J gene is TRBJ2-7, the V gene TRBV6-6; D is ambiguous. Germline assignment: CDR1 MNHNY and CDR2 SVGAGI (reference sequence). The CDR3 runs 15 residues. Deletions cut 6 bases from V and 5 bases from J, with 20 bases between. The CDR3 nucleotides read TGTGCCAGCAGCCTAATAGGACCTAGGACCCACGAGCAGTACTTC. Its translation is CASSLIGPRTHEQYF.

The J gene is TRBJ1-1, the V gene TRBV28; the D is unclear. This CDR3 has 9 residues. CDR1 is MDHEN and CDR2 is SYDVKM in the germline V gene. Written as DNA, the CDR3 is TGTGCTCCCCTCGGGTCGGCTTTCTTT. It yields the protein CAPLGSAFF.

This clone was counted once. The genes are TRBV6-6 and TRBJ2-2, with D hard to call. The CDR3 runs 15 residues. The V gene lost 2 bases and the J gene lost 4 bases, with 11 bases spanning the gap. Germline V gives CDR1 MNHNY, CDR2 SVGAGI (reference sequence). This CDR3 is CASSYLTIFTGELFF. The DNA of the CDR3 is TGTGCCAGCAGTTACCTAACTATCTTCACCGGGGAGCTGTTTTTT.

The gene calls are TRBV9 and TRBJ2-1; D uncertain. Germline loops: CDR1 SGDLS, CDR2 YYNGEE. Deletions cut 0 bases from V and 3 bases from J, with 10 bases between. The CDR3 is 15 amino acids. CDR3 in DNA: TGTGCCAGCAGCGTAGTAGGAACGGGCTACAATGAGCAGTTCTTC. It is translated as CASSVVGTGYNEQFF.

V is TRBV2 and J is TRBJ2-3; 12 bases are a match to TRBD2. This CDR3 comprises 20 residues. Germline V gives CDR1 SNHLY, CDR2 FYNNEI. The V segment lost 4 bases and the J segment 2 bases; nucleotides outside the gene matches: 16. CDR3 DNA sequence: TGTGCCAGCAGTGCCCCGGGACTAGCGGGCCTTCAGGGGGTCACAGATACGCAGTATTTT. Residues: CASSAPGLAGLQGVTDTQYF.

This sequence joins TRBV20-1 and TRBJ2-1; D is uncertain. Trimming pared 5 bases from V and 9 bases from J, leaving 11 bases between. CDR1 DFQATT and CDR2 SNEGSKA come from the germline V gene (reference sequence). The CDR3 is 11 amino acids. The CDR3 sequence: CSAPLSGEQFF. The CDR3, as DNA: TGCAGTGCTCCACTCTCGGGTGAGCAGTTCTTC.

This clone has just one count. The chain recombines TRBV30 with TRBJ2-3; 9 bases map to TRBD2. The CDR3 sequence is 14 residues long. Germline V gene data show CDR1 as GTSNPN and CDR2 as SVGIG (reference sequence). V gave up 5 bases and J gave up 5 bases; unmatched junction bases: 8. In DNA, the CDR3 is TGTGCCTGGGAACGTAGCGGGAGAGGAGATACGCAGTATTTT. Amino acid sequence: CAWERSGRGDTQYF.

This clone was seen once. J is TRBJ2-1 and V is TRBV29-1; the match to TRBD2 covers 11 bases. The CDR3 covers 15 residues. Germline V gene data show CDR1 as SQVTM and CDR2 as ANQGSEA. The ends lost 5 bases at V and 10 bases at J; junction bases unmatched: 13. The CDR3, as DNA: TGCAGCGTTATCCAACAACTAGCGGGAGAAGAAGAGCAGTTCTTC. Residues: CSVIQQLAGEEEQFF.

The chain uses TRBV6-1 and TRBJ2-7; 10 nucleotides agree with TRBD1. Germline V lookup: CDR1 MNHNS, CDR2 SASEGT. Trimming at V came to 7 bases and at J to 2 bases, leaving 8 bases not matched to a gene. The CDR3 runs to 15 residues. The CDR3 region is CASNVGQGNTYEQYF. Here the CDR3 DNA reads TGTGCCAGCAATGTGGGACAGGGGAACACCTACGAGCAGTACTTC.

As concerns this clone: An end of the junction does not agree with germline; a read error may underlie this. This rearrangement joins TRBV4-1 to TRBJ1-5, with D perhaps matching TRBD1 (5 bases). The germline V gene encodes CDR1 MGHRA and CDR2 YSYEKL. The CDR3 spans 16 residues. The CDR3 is CVSSPLYPGNNQPQHF. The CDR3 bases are TGCGTCAGCAGCCCCTTGTACCCAGGGAACAATCAGCCCCAGCATTTT.

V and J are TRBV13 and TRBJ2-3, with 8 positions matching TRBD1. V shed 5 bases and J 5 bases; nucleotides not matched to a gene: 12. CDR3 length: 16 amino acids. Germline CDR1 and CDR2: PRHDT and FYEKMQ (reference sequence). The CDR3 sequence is CASSPRETGDIDTQYF. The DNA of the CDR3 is TGTGCCAGCAGCCCAAGGGAGACAGGGGACATAGATACGCAGTATTTT.

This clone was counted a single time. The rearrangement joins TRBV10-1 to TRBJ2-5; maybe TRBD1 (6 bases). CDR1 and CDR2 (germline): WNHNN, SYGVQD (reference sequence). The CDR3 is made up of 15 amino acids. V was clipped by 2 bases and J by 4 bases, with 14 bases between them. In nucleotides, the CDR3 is TGCGCCAGCAGTGAGGGACAGACCCGGTCAGAGACCCAGTACTTC. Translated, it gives CASSEGQTRSETQYF.

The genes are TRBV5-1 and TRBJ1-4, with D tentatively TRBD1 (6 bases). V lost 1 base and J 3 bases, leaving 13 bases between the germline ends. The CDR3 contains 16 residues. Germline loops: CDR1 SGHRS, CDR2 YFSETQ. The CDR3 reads CASSLTGIVSNEKLFF. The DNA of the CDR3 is TGCGCCAGCAGCTTGACAGGGATTGTATCTAATGAAAAACTGTTTTTT.

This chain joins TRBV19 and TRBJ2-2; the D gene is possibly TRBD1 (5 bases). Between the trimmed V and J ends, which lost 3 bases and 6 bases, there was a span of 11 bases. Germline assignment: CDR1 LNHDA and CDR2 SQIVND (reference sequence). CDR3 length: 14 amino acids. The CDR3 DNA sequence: TGTGCCAGTAGTATGGTGCAGGGCTCCGGGGAGCTGTTTTTT. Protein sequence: CASSMVQGSGELFF.